This T cell receptor (beta chain) was sequenced in a study of T cells in women clearing cervical HPV infection. Study in general: HLA type stays a possible confounder, typing being limited.

Libraries were prepared by immunoSEQ multiplex PCR; TCRdb keeps only in-frame clonotypes and omits some of them. Its clone listing holds 19,000 or so clones. In the case of this clone: The read ends 3 residues before the CDR3 terminus; that terminus is restored from the germline J gene. The identical CDR3 is also encoded by other nucleotide sequences in the sample.

Germline values: CDR1 SGHAT, CDR2 FQNNGV. Trimming stripped 5 bases from V and 2 bases from J, with 6 bases between. The CDR3 is made up of 12 amino acids. The sample comprised blood buffy coat. This chain links TRBV11-2 with TRBJ2-5; D remains ambiguous. The sequence was obtained from a woman aged 18-69 years with a cervical HPV16 infection that either progressed to CIN3+ or cleared (not recorded which). The CDR3 here is CASSTSQETQYF. The covered CDR3 bases are TGTGCCAGCAGCACAAGTCAAGAGACC.